The 21 T cell receptor beta chains presented below share a single source sample, sequenced in a study of cytomegalovirus exposure and HLA in healthy donors. Measured with immunoSEQ multiplex PCR; TCRdb has only the in-frame clones, and not every one. Among some 63,000 clones listed, more than 80% were seen once. The sequenced material came from PBMCs. The receptors were gathered from a woman under 30 in good health and CMV-seronegative.

DNA for the CDR3: TGTGCCAGCAGTGAAGCGCAAGGGGTGGTCGGAAAACTGTTTTTT. As protein: CASSEAQGVVGKLFF. The V gene is TRBV6-1, the J gene TRBJ1-4, with D possibly TRBD1 on 5 matching bases. The CDR3 extends over 15 amino acids. Germline CDR1 reads MNHNS; CDR2 reads SASEGT. The V end lost 0 bases, the J end lost 10 bases, and 15 bases lay between the germline ends.

This chain uses TRBV6-1 with TRBJ1-1; 7 nucleotides line up with TRBD1. The CDR3 has 13 residues. The V segment lost 6 bases and the J segment 6 bases; nucleotides outside the gene matches: 7. Germline CDR1 MNHNS, CDR2 SASEGT. CDR3 sequence (DNA): TGTGCCAGCAGGGTCGAGGGGGCAGCTGAAGCTTTCTTT. This codes for CASRVEGAAEAFF.

V and J are TRBV7-2 and TRBJ2-3; 8 bases are a match to TRBD2. The CDR3 length is 16 residues. CDR1 is SGHTA, CDR2 FQGNSA, per germline. The J segment lost 4 bases and the V segment lost 7 bases, leaving 13 bases of the junction unmatched. The CDR3 region has the DNA TGTGCCAGCAATCGGGGGGGCTTAGTCGGCCCAGATACGCAGTATTTT. This translates into CASNRGGLVGPDTQYF.

The rearrangement links TRBV21-1 to TRBJ2-5; the table calls TRBD2, which could not be checked here. TRBV21-1 is given as a pseudogene. This CDR3 spans 16 amino acids. CDR3 loop: CASSKAGLAGVETQYF. The CDR3 DNA is TGTGCCAGCAGCAAAGCGGGACTAGCGGGGGTGGAGACCCAGTACTTC.

The chain joins TRBV9 to TRBJ1-2; D may be TRBD1 (6 bases). There are 17 residues in the CDR3. CDR1 SGDLS and CDR2 YYNGEE come from the germline V gene. The V gene lost 0 bases and the J gene lost 5 bases, with 20 bases spanning the gap. CDR3 coding DNA: TGTGCCAGCAGCGTAGAACCGCAGGGGCTTAGTGCTTATGGCTACACCTTC. Its translation is CASSVEPQGLSAYGYTF.

This sequence joins TRBV5-8 and TRBJ1-5, with 7 bases that match TRBD1. Germline V lookup: CDR1 SGHTS, CDR2 YDEGEE. The CDR3 runs to 17 residues. V shed 4 bases and J 0 bases; nucleotides not matched to a gene: 10. The CDR3 protein is CASSQVLQGNSNQPQHF. As DNA, the CDR3 is TGTGCCAGCAGCCAGGTACTACAGGGGAATAGCAATCAGCCCCAGCATTTT.

The CDR3 sequence: CASSEAPGGGNQPQHF. In DNA, the CDR3 is TGTGCCAGCAGTGAAGCGCCAGGGGGCGGCAATCAGCCCCAGCATTTT. This chain joins TRBV6-1 and TRBJ1-5; TRBD1 agrees at 8 bases. Germline V gene lookup returns CDR1 MNHNS and CDR2 SASEGT. V was clipped by 0 bases and J by 2 bases; unmatched bases: 3. The CDR3 runs 16 residues.

The V and J genes are TRBV9 and TRBJ2-5; D is uncertain. CDR1 and CDR2 (germline): SGDLS, YYNGEE. The length of the CDR3 is 15 residues. Trimming removed 4 bases from V and 4 bases from J, with 17 bases in between. The CDR3: CASSPHPRPGETQYF. CDR3 nucleotides: TGTGCCAGCAGCCCCCATCCTCGACCGGGAGAGACCCAGTACTTC. The full variable domain, in which reference TRBV9 and TRBJ2-5 provide the parts outside the CDR3, is DSGVTQTPKHLITATGQRVTLRCSPRSGDLSVYWYQQSLDQGLQFLIQYYNGEERAKGNILERFSAQQFPDLHSELNLSSLELGDSALYFCASSPHPRPGETQYFGPGTRLLVL.

The chain joins TRBV7-2 to TRBJ2-1, with 8 bases lining up with TRBD2. The CDR3 is 15 amino acids. From germline, CDR1 is SGHTA and CDR2 FQGNSA. V was pared by 0 bases and J by 7 bases, with 5 bases of the junction left unmatched. CDR3 nucleotide sequence: TGTGCCAGCAGCTTAGCGAGCGGGAGTCCGAATGAGCAGTTCTTC. Translation: CASSLASGSPNEQFF.

The chain carries TRBV27 and TRBJ2-2; 11 nucleotides agree with TRBD2. V lost 4 bases, J lost 8 bases, and 0 bases stayed unmatched. Per germline, CDR1 MNHEY and CDR2 SMNVEV (reference sequence). This CDR3 region has 13 residues. CDR3 nucleotides: TGTGCCAGCAGTTCTAGCGGGAGGGGGGAGCTGTTTTTT. This gives the protein CASSSSGRGELFF.

V gene TRBV5-1 combines with J gene TRBJ2-2, with a tentative D call TRBD2 (6 bases). V was pared by 4 bases and J by 4 bases, with 17 bases between. In germline, CDR1 is SGHRS, CDR2 YFSETQ. The CDR3 contains 16 residues. The CDR3: CASSPAASAGTGELFF. DNA for the CDR3: TGCGCCAGCAGCCCGGCGGCTAGCGCGGGCACCGGGGAGCTGTTTTTT. Full variable domain (rest looked up from reference TRBV5-1 and TRBJ2-2): KAGVTQTPRYLIKTRGQQVTLSCSPISGHRSVSWYQQTPGQGLQFLFEYFSETQRNKGNFPGRFSGRQFSNSRSEMNVSTLELGDSALYLCASSPAASAGTGELFFGEGSRLTVL.

This rearrangement joins TRBV28 to TRBJ2-5, with D possibly matching TRBD2 (5 bases). V dropped 6 bases and J dropped 2 bases, with 13 bases sitting between them. Per germline, CDR1 MDHEN and CDR2 SYDVKM. The CDR3 is 14 amino acids. CDR3 protein: CASSLGGPQETQYF. The CDR3 bases are TGTGCCAGCAGCCTCGGAGGTCCTCAAGAGACCCAGTACTTC.

The chain recombines TRBV4-1 with TRBJ2-1; possibly TRBD1 for D (6 bases). The length of the CDR3 is 15 residues. The ends were cut back, 0 bases at V and 9 bases at J, with 15 bases in the middle. From germline, CDR1 is MGHRA and CDR2 YSYEKL. The CDR3 protein is CASSQDHGGWVEQFF. Written as DNA, the CDR3 is TGCGCCAGCAGCCAAGATCATGGGGGCTGGGTTGAGCAGTTCTTC.

This chain links TRBV28 with TRBJ2-1; 10 positions agree with TRBD2. Germline CDR1 reads MDHEN; CDR2 reads SYDVKM. The CDR3 runs to 18 residues. Unmatched junction bases numbered 13, after V lost 5 bases and J lost 3 bases. The CDR3 DNA reads as TGTGCCAGCAGTCTTCCAGCGGGAGGGCGGGGAATCTACAATGAGCAGTTCTTC. Translated: CASSLPAGGRGIYNEQFF.

This chain connects TRBV19 to TRBJ1-2, with 9 bases identical to TRBD1. The CDR3 length is 16 residues. CDR1 is LNHDA, CDR2 SQIVND, per germline (reference sequence). V lost 5 bases to trimming and J lost 7 bases; unmatched junction nucleotides: 14. CDR3 protein: CASSSVGPTGGGGYTF. CDR3 DNA: TGTGCCAGTAGTTCTGTCGGCCCCACAGGGGGCGGTGGCTACACCTTC.

The genes are TRBV29-1 and TRBJ2-5, with D tentatively TRBD1 (6 bases). Trimming removed 4 bases at V and 3 bases at J, with 9 bases between. The CDR3 sequence is 12 residues long. Germline V gene lookup returns CDR1 SQVTM and CDR2 ANQGSEA. The chain's CDR3 is CSVVYREETQYF. The CDR3 DNA follows: TGCAGCGTTGTTTACAGGGAAGAGACCCAGTACTTC.

The chain employs TRBV7-2 and TRBJ2-5, with no clear D. This CDR3 is 11 amino acids long. Looked up from germline, CDR1 is SGHTA and CDR2 is FQGNSA. V gave up 4 bases and J gave up 2 bases, with 2 bases separating them. The CDR3 region is CASSSQETQYF. The CDR3 DNA sequence: TGTGCCAGCAGCTCTCAAGAGACCCAGTACTTC.

This clone was seen just once. This chain connects TRBV5-1 to TRBJ2-1; 8 bases fit TRBD2. The CDR3 consists of 18 residues. From germline, CDR1 is SGHRS and CDR2 YFSETQ. Trimming at V came to 0 bases and at J to 1 base, leaving 9 bases not matched to a gene. The CDR3 region is CASSLGSLAGSSYNEQFF. The CDR3 nucleotides are TGCGCCAGCAGCTTGGGTTCGTTAGCGGGAAGTTCCTACAATGAGCAGTTCTTC.

CDR3 nucleotides: TGCGCCAGCAGCCAAGACTCCCCTTCGGTCAACAGGGGGACTGGAAACACCATATATTTT. It is translated as CASSQDSPSVNRGTGNTIYF. The V gene is TRBV4-1, the J gene TRBJ1-3, with 8 nucleotides matching TRBD1. Germline V CDR1 and CDR2: MGHRA, YSYEKL. The CDR3 loop spans 20 amino acids. The trim removed 0 bases at V and 2 bases at J, leaving 15 bases unmatched.

This chain uses TRBV7-9 with TRBJ2-7; weak D call: TRBD1 (6 bases). The CDR3 has 15 amino acids. Trimming took off 5 bases at V and 0 bases at J, with 14 bases between the two ends. Germline CDR1 SEHNR, CDR2 FQNEAQ (reference sequence). The CDR3 here is CASSATGYSSYEQYF. As DNA, the CDR3 is TGTGCCAGCAGCGCTACAGGGTATAGCTCCTACGAGCAGTACTTC.

The gene calls are TRBV28 and TRBJ1-2, with D maybe TRBD1 (5 bases). Looked up from germline, CDR1 is MDHEN and CDR2 is SYDVKM. The CDR3 sequence is 13 residues long. The V end was cut by 5 bases, the J end by 4 bases, with 11 bases between. CDR3 amino acids: CASSPQQAYGYTF. DNA for the CDR3: TGTGCCAGCAGTCCACAACAGGCCTATGGCTACACCTTC.